This T cell receptor (beta chain) was found in a study of lymphopenia after photon versus proton radiotherapy. Here immunoSEQ multiplex PCR was the method, and the copy in TCRdb shows in-frame clones only, minus some. The sample lists around 160,000 clones; approximately 86% were seen once. Study-wide results and caveats: Photon-treated patients lost naive T cells and TCR diversity; proton-treated stayed stable. After the lymphocyte nadir, photon-treated repertoires showed oligoclonal expansion, especially of CD8+ Temra cells. In patients who died, overall survival fell as post-nadir TCR diversity dropped more. Better survival with proton therapy was suggested as possible, not demonstrated.

With regard to this clone: No antigen is known for it.

Germline lookup yields CDR1 SNHLY and CDR2 FYNNEI. The V end was cut by 5 bases, the J end by 7 bases, with 9 bases between. The CDR3 consists of 12 residues. The source is a man aged 45-60 years with gastric cancer. The sample here was peripheral blood, taken from a patient treated with photon-based radiotherapy. The chain employs TRBV2 and TRBJ2-1; D is perhaps TRBD2 (5 bases). The CDR3 here is CASSWERNEQFF. DNA for the CDR3: TGTGCCAGCAGTTGGGAGCGAAATGAGCAGTTCTTC.